In this sample, the clone carrying this TCR beta chain turned up many times. Its antigen is as yet unknown. This record belongs to a study of CD8+CD57+ T cells in acquired aplastic anemia. Study overall: DNA per sorted CD4+ or CD8+ sample ranged about 0.19 to 30 ug, averaging roughly 3.2 ug.

Study-wide results and caveats: Patients and controls shared 25 to 35 CD8+ CDR3 sequences, highly expressed in patients.

Patients chosen for sequencing had CD8+CD57+ cells that had expanded, as shown by flow cytometry. Everyone among the patients had severe acquired aplastic anemia. The blood sampling took place in patients who had so far received no therapy. There are 16 residues in the CDR3. Unmatched junction bases numbered 8, after V lost 0 bases and J lost 6 bases. Germline V CDR1 and CDR2: MGHRA, YSYEKL. Genomic DNA, the template, was used for profiling of the TCR beta VDJ and CDR3. TCRdb passed the reads through MiXCR, listing each CDR3 protein once. The sample shows some 170,000 distinct CDR3 sequences, about 60% of them seen only once.

The source material was sorted CD4+, CD8+, or CD8+CD57+ T cells (not recorded which) from PBMCs. The chain joins TRBV4-1 to TRBJ1-5; TRBD1 aligns across 7 bases. This clonotype was obtained from a human donor with aplastic anemia. CDR3 sequence (DNA): TGCGCCAGCAGCCAAGAATCAGGGGGGGAGGGTCAGCCCCAGCATTTT. This codes for CASSQESGGEGQPQHF.